The T cell receptor beta chain under discussion was sequenced for a study of post-analysis software for immune sequencing data. Broader study findings: Five or six TRBV segments were significantly more frequent in patients than in controls. TRBV5-6, TRBV5-1 and TRBV20-1 were among these segments. Same-batch samples co-clustered strongly by F measure. When compared against controls, multiple sclerosis patients showed significantly lower normalized Chao1 diversity.

In this sample, this clonotype turned up a few times. The antigen is not known. The CDR3 length is 13 residues. V lost 7 bases to trimming and J lost 4 bases; unmatched junction nucleotides: 8. Germline V gene lookup returns CDR1 SQVTM and CDR2 ANQGSEA. Unique molecular identifiers were built into the TCR beta cDNA libraries. TCRdb reprocessed the PCR reads with MiXCR, giving one entry per CDR3 protein. The sample lists 650,000 to 850,000 distinct CDR3 sequences; roughly 50% were seen once. This receptor was taken from a girl aged 10 to 17 with multiple sclerosis. The chain carries TRBV29-1 and TRBJ2-5; the match to TRBD1 covers 8 bases. The sequenced material came from blood. For the CDR3, the DNA is TGCAGCGGAATCAGGGGGCAGGGAGAGACCCAGTACTTC. Protein product: CSGIRGQGETQYF.